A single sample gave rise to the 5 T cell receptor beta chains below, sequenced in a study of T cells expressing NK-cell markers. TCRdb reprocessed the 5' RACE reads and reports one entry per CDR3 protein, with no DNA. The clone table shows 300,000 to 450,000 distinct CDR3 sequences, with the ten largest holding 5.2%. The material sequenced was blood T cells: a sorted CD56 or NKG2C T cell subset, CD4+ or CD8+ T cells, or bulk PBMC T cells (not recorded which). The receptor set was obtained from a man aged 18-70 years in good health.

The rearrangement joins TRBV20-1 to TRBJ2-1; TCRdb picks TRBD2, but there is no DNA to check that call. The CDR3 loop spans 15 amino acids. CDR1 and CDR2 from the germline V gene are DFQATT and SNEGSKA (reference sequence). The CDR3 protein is CSASKRGGSYNEQFF.

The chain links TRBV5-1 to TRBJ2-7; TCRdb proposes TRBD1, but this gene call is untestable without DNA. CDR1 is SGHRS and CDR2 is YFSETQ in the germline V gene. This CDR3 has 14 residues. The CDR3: CASSPLGTSYEQYF.

The CDR3 protein is CATSDTRQSGANVLTF. The chain employs TRBV24-1 and TRBJ2-6; TCRdb reports TRBD1, a call that lacks DNA to check it against. CDR1 and CDR2 from the germline V gene are KGHDR and SFDVKD. The CDR3 contains 16 residues.

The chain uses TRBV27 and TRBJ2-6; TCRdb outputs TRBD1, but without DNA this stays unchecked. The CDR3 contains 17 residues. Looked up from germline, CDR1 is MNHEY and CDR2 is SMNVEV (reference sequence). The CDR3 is CASSLLSVRQGTSVLTF.

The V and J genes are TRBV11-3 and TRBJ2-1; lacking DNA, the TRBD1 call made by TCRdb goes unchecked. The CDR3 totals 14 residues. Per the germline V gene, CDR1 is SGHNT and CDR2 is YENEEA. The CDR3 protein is CASSLTRESYEQFF.